These T cell receptor beta chains were read from a single sample in a study of human T cells and chemical hapten exposure. One entry per CDR3 protein, called by TCRdb with MiXCR from the RACE reads. The sample consists of roughly 69,000 distinct CDR3 sequences, roughly 11% of them appearing once. The input for sequencing was whole blood, taken in connection with sensitization to the hapten diphenylcyclopropenone (DPC). Receptors originate from a woman in her twenties or thirties with alopecia areata. Some clones in this sample may be carry-over from other donors' samples. The CDR3 runs from the conserved cysteine through the conserved F or W. The D gene is left open where the match is weak. The size of a clone is reported for some rows only, either as once, few or many, or as a class for expanded clones.

d_call: -; j_call: TRBJ2-5; clone_size: few; v_call: TRBV4-2; cdr3_aa: CASSQDQGWEGGETQYF; cdr3_nt: TGTGCCAGCAGCCAAGATCAGGGGTGGGAAGGTGGAGAGACCCAGTACTTC
d_call: -; j_call: TRBJ2-2; clone_size: -; v_call: TRBV30; cdr3_aa: CAWSPTAPGELFF; cdr3_nt: TGTGCCTGGAGCCCCACCGCGCCCGGGGAGCTGTTTTTT
d_call: -; j_call: TRBJ1-1; clone_size: many; v_call: TRBV7-8; cdr3_aa: CASSLAGLNTEAFF; cdr3_nt: TGTGCCAGCAGCTTGGCGGGGCTGAACACTGAAGCTTTCTTT
d_call: TRBD1; j_call: TRBJ2-7; clone_size: once; v_call: TRBV20-1; cdr3_aa: CSATETGIYEQYF; cdr3_nt: TGCAGTGCTACCGAGACAGGGATCTACGAGCAGTACTTC
d_call: -; j_call: TRBJ1-1; clone_size: many; v_call: TRBV6-5; cdr3_aa: CASSRGQRTEAFF; cdr3_nt: TGTGCCAGCAGTCGCGGACAGCGCACTGAAGCTTTCTTT
d_call: TRBD1; j_call: TRBJ1-1; clone_size: many; v_call: TRBV28; cdr3_aa: CASSLTGAMAEAFF; cdr3_nt: TGTGCCAGCAGTTTGACAGGGGCGATGGCTGAAGCTTTCTTT
d_call: TRBD2; j_call: TRBJ2-1; clone_size: many; v_call: TRBV20-1; cdr3_aa: CSARGATSGGYNEQFF; cdr3_nt: TGCAGTGCTAGAGGAGCGACTAGCGGGGGCTACAATGAGCAGTTCTTC
d_call: -; j_call: TRBJ1-1; clone_size: few; v_call: TRBV28; cdr3_aa: CASSFTGVITEAFF; cdr3_nt: TGTGCCAGCAGTTTCACGGGGGTTATCACTGAAGCTTTCTTT
d_call: -; j_call: TRBJ1-1; clone_size: few; v_call: TRBV10-3; cdr3_aa: CAIRTRENTEAFF; cdr3_nt: TGTGCCATCAGAACCCGAGAGAACACTGAAGCTTTCTTT
d_call: TRBD1; j_call: TRBJ1-1; clone_size: few; v_call: TRBV20-1; cdr3_aa: CSASLGGRAFF; cdr3_nt: TGCAGTGCTAGCCTAGGGGGCAGGGCTTTCTTT
d_call: -; j_call: TRBJ1-4; clone_size: many; v_call: TRBV20-1; cdr3_aa: CSAAGLNEKLFF; cdr3_nt: TGCAGTGCTGCAGGGCTTAATGAAAAACTGTTTTTT
d_call: -; j_call: TRBJ2-5; clone_size: -; v_call: TRBV7-2; cdr3_aa: CASSRAHQETQYF; cdr3_nt: TGTGCCAGCAGCAGAGCCCACCAAGAGACCCAGTACTTC
d_call: TRBD1; j_call: TRBJ1-2; clone_size: many; v_call: TRBV7-9; cdr3_aa: CASRRDRVDGYTF; cdr3_nt: TGTGCCAGCAGACGGGACAGGGTCGACGGCTACACCTTC
d_call: TRBD2; j_call: TRBJ2-1; clone_size: -; v_call: TRBV20-1; cdr3_aa: CSAAIAGAHSSYNEQFF; cdr3_nt: TGCAGTGCCGCGATAGCGGGCGCCCATAGCTCCTACAATGAGCAGTTCTTC
d_call: -; j_call: TRBJ2-4; clone_size: many; v_call: TRBV1; cdr3_aa: CTRLPGQLKNIQYF; cdr3_nt: TGCACCAGGCTCCCGGGACAGCTCAAAAACATTCAGTACTTC
d_call: -; j_call: TRBJ2-3; clone_size: -; v_call: TRBV29-1; cdr3_aa: CSVEGRVHTDTQYF; cdr3_nt: TGCAGCGTTGAGGGCAGGGTACACACAGATACGCAGTATTTT
d_call: -; j_call: TRBJ2-3; clone_size: many; v_call: TRBV20-1; cdr3_aa: CSASERSDTQYF; cdr3_nt: TGCAGTGCGAGTGAGAGGTCAGATACGCAGTATTTT
d_call: -; j_call: TRBJ2-7; clone_size: many; v_call: TRBV3-1; cdr3_aa: CASSQQGEQYF; cdr3_nt: TGTGCCAGCAGCCAACAAGGCGAGCAGTACTTC
d_call: -; j_call: TRBJ2-6; clone_size: -; v_call: TRBV20-1; cdr3_aa: CSARESQAGANVLTF; cdr3_nt: TGCAGTGCTAGAGAGTCACAGGCCGGGGCCAACGTCCTGACTTTC
d_call: -; j_call: TRBJ1-6; clone_size: -; v_call: TRBV6-2/TRBV6-3; cdr3_aa: CASSFRQGGYYNSPLHF; cdr3_nt: TGTGCCAGCAGTTTTCGGCAGGGTGGATACTATAATTCACCCCTCCACTTT
d_call: -; j_call: TRBJ2-5; clone_size: many; v_call: TRBV7-9; cdr3_aa: CASSLVQGETQYF; cdr3_nt: TGTGCCAGCAGCTTAGTCCAGGGGGAGACCCAGTACTTC
d_call: TRBD1; j_call: TRBJ1-5; clone_size: many; v_call: TRBV10-3; cdr3_aa: CAISESPTGDQPQHF; cdr3_nt: TGTGCCATCAGTGAGTCGCCAACAGGGGACCAGCCCCAGCATTTT
d_call: TRBD1; j_call: TRBJ1-5; clone_size: -; v_call: TRBV6-2/TRBV6-3; cdr3_aa: CASSYAGGPPQHF; cdr3_nt: TGTGCCAGCAGTTACGCAGGGGGTCCGCCCCAGCATTTT
d_call: -; j_call: TRBJ1-1; clone_size: -; v_call: TRBV29-1; cdr3_aa: CSADPVNTEAFF; cdr3_nt: TGCAGCGCTGATCCTGTTAACACTGAAGCTTTCTTT
d_call: -; j_call: TRBJ1-1; clone_size: many; v_call: TRBV18; cdr3_aa: CASSPDLDTEAFF; cdr3_nt: TGTGCCAGCTCACCAGATCTAGACACTGAAGCTTTCTTT
d_call: -; j_call: TRBJ1-1; clone_size: many; v_call: TRBV6-5; cdr3_aa: CASSYSFSDIRNTEAFF; cdr3_nt: TGTGCCAGCAGTTACTCGTTTTCGGACATTCGAAATACTGAAGCTTTCTTT
d_call: TRBD2; j_call: TRBJ2-1; clone_size: few; v_call: TRBV7-2; cdr3_aa: CASSPFRSSGGSQFF; cdr3_nt: TGTGCCAGCAGCCCCTTTAGGTCTAGCGGGGGGTCCCAGTTCTTC
d_call: -; j_call: TRBJ1-6; clone_size: few; v_call: TRBV10-1; cdr3_aa: CASRGMVDSPLHF; cdr3_nt: TGCGCCAGCCGGGGTATGGTGGATTCACCCCTCCACTTT
d_call: TRBD1; j_call: TRBJ1-5; clone_size: many; v_call: TRBV7-8; cdr3_aa: CASSLEGQVRQPQHF; cdr3_nt: TGTGCCAGCAGCTTAGAGGGACAGGTCCGTCAGCCCCAGCATTTT